The T cell receptor beta chain described here comes from a study of blood T cell repertoires in COVID-19. Study as a whole: Samples of COVID-19 (acute and convalescent) were obtained from the United States, Italy and Spain. T cells, B-cell-depleted T cells, or PBMCs supplied cDNA or gDNA.

As for this clone: This same CDR3 is encoded by further DNA sequences in the sample.

The germline V gene has CDR1 ENHRY and CDR2 SYGVKD. The length of the CDR3 is 15 residues. Trimming stripped 0 bases from V and 7 bases from J, with 13 bases between. In the authors' workflow: Amplification of reference gene primers provided the estimated nucleated cell counts. The protocol was immunoSEQ multiplex PCR, while the TCRdb copy is restricted to in-frame clones and leaves out a portion. Clone size and the V and J calls come from that table; the DNA yielded D and trimming. The sample lists about 47,000 clones; 88% were seen once. This TCR was sampled from a human donor with active COVID-19. The donor label of this sample is uncertain. The sequencing sample was made of peripheral blood. The chain joins TRBV10-3 to TRBJ1-5; D is undetermined. CDR3 loop: CAISESAGERQPQHF. CDR3 in DNA: TGTGCCATCAGTGAGTCGGCCGGCGAGAGGCAGCCCCAGCATTTT.